The source of this TCR beta chain is a study of blood T cell repertoires in COVID-19. Study-level information: The study drew acute and convalescent COVID-19 samples from the United States, Italy and Spain.

Produced via immunoSEQ multiplex PCR; TCRdb's table is partial and in-frame only. This table has about 110,000 clones, more than 80% appearing once. This clone was observed a handful of times. The clonotype was recovered from a woman between 45 and 60 years old with acute or convalescent COVID-19. The sequenced material came from peripheral blood.

CDR3 nucleotides: TGTGCCACCACATCCACAGGTTACTATGAGCAGTTCTTC. Translated: CATTSTGYYEQFF. The chain carries TRBV6-5 and TRBJ2-1; tentatively, D is TRBD1 (5 bases). CDR1 MNHEY and CDR2 SVGAGI come from the germline V gene. CDR3 length: 13 amino acids. The V end was cut by 10 bases, the J end by 8 bases, with 18 bases between.